Listed here are 4 T cell receptor beta chains from one sample, sequenced in a study of blood T cell repertoires in COVID-19. Sequencing was performed with immunoSEQ multiplex PCR; in TCRdb, only in-frame clones are kept and a portion is missing. The repertoire holds some 270,000 clones, with about 85% as singletons. The sample taken for sequencing was peripheral blood. The receptor source for this set is a human donor with COVID-19, enrolled during active disease. The donor label of this sample is uncertain.

The chain uses TRBV12-3 or TRBV12-4 and TRBJ2-3; D possibly corresponds to TRBD1 (5 bases). The CDR3 covers 11 residues. The V gene lost 10 bases and the J gene lost 6 bases, with 11 bases spanning the gap. DNA for the CDR3: TGTGCCACCGGAAGGGGTGATACGCAGTATTTT. Translation: CATGRGDTQYF.

The sample holds one count of this clone. This rearrangement joins TRBV30 to TRBJ1-4, with D possibly matching TRBD1 (6 bases). The CDR3 has 14 amino acids. The V and J ends lost 4 bases and 2 bases respectively, with 11 bases between them. The germline V gene has CDR1 GTSNPN and CDR2 SVGIG (reference sequence). The CDR3 sequence is CAWNRDITNEKLFF. CDR3 coding DNA: TGTGCCTGGAACCGGGACATTACTAATGAAAAACTGTTTTTT.

The V and J genes are TRBV28 and TRBJ1-5, with TRBD1 as a possible D gene (6 bases). Germline V gene sequence: CDR1 MDHEN, CDR2 SYDVKM. This CDR3 spans 16 amino acids. V was shortened by 7 bases and J by 4 bases, with 20 bases between the two germline ends. Written as DNA, the CDR3 is TGTGCCAGCACCCTCACTTCTGGGACAACGAATCAGCCCCAGCATTTT. Translated: CASTLTSGTTNQPQHF.

The chain recombines TRBV19 with TRBJ2-7; a possible D gene is TRBD2 (6 bases). The germline gives CDR1 LNHDA, CDR2 SQIVND (reference sequence). The CDR3 sequence is 13 residues long. The V and J ends lost 10 bases and 6 bases respectively, with 19 bases between them. The CDR3 here is CATQGTSLGEQYF. CDR3 DNA sequence: TGTGCCACGCAAGGGACTTCCCTGGGCGAGCAGTACTTC.